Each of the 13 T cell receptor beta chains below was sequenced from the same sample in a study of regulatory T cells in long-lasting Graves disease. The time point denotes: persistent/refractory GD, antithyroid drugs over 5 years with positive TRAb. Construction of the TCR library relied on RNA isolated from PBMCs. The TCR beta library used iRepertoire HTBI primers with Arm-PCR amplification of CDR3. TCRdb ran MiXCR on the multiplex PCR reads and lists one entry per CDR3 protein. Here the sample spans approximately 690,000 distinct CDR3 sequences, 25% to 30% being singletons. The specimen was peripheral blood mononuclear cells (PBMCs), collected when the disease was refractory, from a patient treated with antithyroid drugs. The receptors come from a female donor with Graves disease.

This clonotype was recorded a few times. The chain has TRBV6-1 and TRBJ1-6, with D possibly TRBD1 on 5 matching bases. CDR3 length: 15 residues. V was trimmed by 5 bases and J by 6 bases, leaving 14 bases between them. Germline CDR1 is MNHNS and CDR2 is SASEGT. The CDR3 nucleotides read TGTGCCAGCAGTACCCAGGGCAGGACTAATTCACCCCTCCACTTT. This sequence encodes CASSTQGRTNSPLHF.

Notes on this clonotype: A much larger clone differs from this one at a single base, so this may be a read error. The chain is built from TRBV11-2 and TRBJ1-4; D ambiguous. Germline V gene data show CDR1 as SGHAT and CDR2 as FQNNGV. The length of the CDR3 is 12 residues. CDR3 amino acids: CTSSPFNEKLFF. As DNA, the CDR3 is TGTACCAGCAGCCCTTTTAATGAAAAACTGTTTTTT.

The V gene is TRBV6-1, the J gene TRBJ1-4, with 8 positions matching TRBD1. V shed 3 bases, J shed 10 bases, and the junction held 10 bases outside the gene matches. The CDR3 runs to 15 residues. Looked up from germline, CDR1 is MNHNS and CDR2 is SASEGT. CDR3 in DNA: TGTGCCAGCAGTGACCAGGGACAGGCCAGGGGAAAACTGTTTTTT. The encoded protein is CASSDQGQARGKLFF.

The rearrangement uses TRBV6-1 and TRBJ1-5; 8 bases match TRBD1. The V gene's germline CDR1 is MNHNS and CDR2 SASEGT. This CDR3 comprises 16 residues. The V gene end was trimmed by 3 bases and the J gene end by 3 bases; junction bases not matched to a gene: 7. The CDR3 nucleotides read TGTGCCAGCAGTGATGAGGGACAGGCTTTCAATCAGCCCCAGCATTTT. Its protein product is CASSDEGQAFNQPQHF.

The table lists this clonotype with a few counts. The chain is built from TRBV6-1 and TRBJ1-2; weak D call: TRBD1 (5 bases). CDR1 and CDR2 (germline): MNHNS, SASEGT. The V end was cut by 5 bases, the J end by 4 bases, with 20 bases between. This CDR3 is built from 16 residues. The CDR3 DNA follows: TGTGCCAGCAGTCAACAAACCTCGGGACGGACCTATGGCTACACCTTC. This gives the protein CASSQQTSGRTYGYTF.

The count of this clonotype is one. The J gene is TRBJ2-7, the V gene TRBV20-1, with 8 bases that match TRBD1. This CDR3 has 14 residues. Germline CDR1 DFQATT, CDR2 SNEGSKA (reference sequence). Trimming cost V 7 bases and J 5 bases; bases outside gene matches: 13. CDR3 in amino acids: CSGSPGGSNDEQYF. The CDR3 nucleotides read TGCAGTGGATCGCCAGGGGGCAGTAACGACGAGCAGTACTTC.

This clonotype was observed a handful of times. The DNA for the CDR3 is TGTGCCAGCAGTCTCGGGACTAGCAGGAACACCGGGGAGCTGTTTTTT. Translation gives CASSLGTSRNTGELFF. The V gene is TRBV12-3 or TRBV12-4, the J gene TRBJ2-2; 9 bases are a match to TRBD2. After removal of 5 bases from V and 1 base from J, the junction contained 5 bases not matched to a gene. The CDR3 totals 16 residues.

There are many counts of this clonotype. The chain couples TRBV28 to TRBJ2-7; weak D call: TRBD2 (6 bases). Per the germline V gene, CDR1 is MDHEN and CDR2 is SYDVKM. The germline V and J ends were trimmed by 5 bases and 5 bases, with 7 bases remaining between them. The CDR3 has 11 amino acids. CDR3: CASSTSHEQYF. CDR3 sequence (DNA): TGTGCCAGCAGTACTAGCCACGAGCAGTACTTC.

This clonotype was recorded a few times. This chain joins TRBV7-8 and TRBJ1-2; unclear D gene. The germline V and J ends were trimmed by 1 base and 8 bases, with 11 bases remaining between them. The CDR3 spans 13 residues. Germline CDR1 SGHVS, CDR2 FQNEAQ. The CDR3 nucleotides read TGTGCCAGCAGCTTAGTTTCAGGAGGCGGCTACACCTTC. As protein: CASSLVSGGGYTF.

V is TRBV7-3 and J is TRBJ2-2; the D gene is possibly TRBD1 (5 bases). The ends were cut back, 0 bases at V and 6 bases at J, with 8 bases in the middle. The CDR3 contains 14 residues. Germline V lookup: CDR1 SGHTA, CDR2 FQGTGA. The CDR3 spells CASSLTGRAGELFF. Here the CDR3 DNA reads TGTGCCAGCAGCTTAACTGGCAGGGCCGGGGAGCTGTTTTTT.

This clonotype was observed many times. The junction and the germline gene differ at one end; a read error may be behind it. The CDR3 region has the DNA TGTGCCAGCAGCGACCGGGACCTCGTAAGCTTC. Residues: CASSDRDLVSF. This chain connects TRBV5-6 to TRBJ2-4; D possibly matches TRBD1 or TRBD2 (5 bases each). The CDR3 is 11 amino acids. The germline gives CDR1 SGHDT, CDR2 YYEEEE.

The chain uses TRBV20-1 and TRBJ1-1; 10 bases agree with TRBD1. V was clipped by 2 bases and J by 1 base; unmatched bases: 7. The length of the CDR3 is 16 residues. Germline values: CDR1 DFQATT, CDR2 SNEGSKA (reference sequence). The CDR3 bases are TGCAGTGCTAGAAACCGGGACAGGGGATCGAACACTGAAGCTTTCTTT. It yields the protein CSARNRDRGSNTEAFF.

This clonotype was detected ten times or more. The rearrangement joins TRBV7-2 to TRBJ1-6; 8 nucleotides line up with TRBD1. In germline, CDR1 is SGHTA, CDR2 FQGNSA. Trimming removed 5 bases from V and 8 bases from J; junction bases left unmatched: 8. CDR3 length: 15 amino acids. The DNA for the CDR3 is TGTGCCAGCAGCGCAAGGACAGGGTTTGATTCACCCCTCCACTTT. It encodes CASSARTGFDSPLHF.